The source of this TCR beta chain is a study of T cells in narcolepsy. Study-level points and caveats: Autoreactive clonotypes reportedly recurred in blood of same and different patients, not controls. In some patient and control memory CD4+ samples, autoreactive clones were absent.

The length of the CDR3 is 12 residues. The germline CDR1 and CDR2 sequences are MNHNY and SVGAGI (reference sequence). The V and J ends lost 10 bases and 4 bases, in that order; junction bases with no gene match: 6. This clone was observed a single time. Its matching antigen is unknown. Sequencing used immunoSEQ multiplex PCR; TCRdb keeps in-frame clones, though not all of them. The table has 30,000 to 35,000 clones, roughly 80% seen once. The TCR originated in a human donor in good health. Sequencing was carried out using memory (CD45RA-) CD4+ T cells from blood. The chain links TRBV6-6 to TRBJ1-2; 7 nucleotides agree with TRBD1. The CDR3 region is CATKGTVYGYTF. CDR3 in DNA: TGTGCCACCAAAGGGACAGTCTATGGCTACACCTTC.